This T cell receptor (beta chain) was sequenced in a study of blood T cell repertoires in COVID-19. Study-level information: PBMCs, B-cell-depleted T cells, or T cells were the source of the cDNA or gDNA that made up the material.

CDR1 is GTSNPN and CDR2 is SVGIG in the germline V gene (reference sequence). V was shortened by 0 bases and J by 2 bases, with 5 bases between the two germline ends. This CDR3 contains 13 residues. Produced via immunoSEQ multiplex PCR; TCRdb's table is partial and in-frame only. The profile shows some 70,000 clones, roughly 89% of them singletons. The sequence derives from a man in his fifties or sixties with acute or convalescent COVID-19. The chain joins TRBV30 to TRBJ1-5, with a possible D match to TRBD1 (5 bases). Source material: peripheral blood. Written as DNA, the CDR3 is TGTGCCTGGAGTGTACAGGGCAATCAGCCCCAGCATTTT. Translating it yields CAWSVQGNQPQHF.